This is a list of T cell receptor beta chains from one sample in a study of shared clonotypes between healthy human individuals. Measured with immunoSEQ multiplex PCR; TCRdb has only the in-frame clones, and not every one. The sample holds 1.5 million to 2.5 million clones, 85% to 95% seen once. Specimen: naive CD8+ T cells sorted from blood. The receptor set was obtained from a man between 18 and 35 years old in good health. CDR3s include the opening cysteine and the closing phenylalanine or tryptophan. A D gene is named only where the DNA matches it firmly. Size tells how often a clone was seen (once, few, many) or the class of an expanded clone, and some rows leave it out.

CDR3 DNA: TGTGCCAGCAGCTCCGGACTAGTTGGTGAGCAGTACTTC; CDR3 protein: CASSSGLVGEQYF; J gene: TRBJ2-7; CDR3 length: 13; D gene: TRBD2; V gene: TRBV7-9; clone size: NA
CDR3 DNA: TGTGCCAGCAGCGCGGGGGACGCGAACACCGGGGAGCTGTTTTTT; CDR3 protein: CASSAGDANTGELFF; J gene: TRBJ2-2; CDR3 length: 15; D gene: NA; V gene: TRBV9; clone size: NA
CDR3 DNA: TGTGCCAGCAGTTTAGCTGGGCAGAGCTACGAGCAGTACTTC; CDR3 protein: CASSLAGQSYEQYF; J gene: TRBJ2-7; CDR3 length: 14; D gene: NA; V gene: TRBV27; clone size: NA
CDR3 DNA: TGCGCCAGCAGGTCAGGGGCCGGGGCCAACACTGAAGCTTTCTTT; CDR3 protein: CASRSGAGANTEAFF; J gene: TRBJ1-1; CDR3 length: 15; D gene: NA; V gene: TRBV5-1; clone size: NA
CDR3 DNA: TGTGCCAGCAGTTTCAAGGGGCTCACTGAAGCTTTCTTT; CDR3 protein: CASSFKGLTEAFF; J gene: TRBJ1-1; CDR3 length: 13; D gene: NA; V gene: TRBV28; clone size: NA
CDR3 DNA: TGTGCCAGCAGCGCCAATGACGAGCAGTACTTC; CDR3 protein: CASSANDEQYF; J gene: TRBJ2-7; CDR3 length: 11; D gene: NA; V gene: TRBV7-9; clone size: NA
CDR3 DNA: TGTGCCAGCAGCGTAGGGACAGGCCTCGTGGGAGAGACCCAGTACTTC; CDR3 protein: CASSVGTGLVGETQYF; J gene: TRBJ2-5; CDR3 length: 16; D gene: TRBD1; V gene: TRBV9; clone size: NA
CDR3 DNA: TGTGCCAGCAGCCAGGAGCTGGGGAACGAGCAGTACTTC; CDR3 protein: CASSQELGNEQYF; J gene: TRBJ2-7; CDR3 length: 13; D gene: NA; V gene: TRBV14; clone size: NA
CDR3 DNA: TGTGCCAGCAGCTTCGATCCGTCCTCCTACGAGCAGTACTTC; CDR3 protein: CASSFDPSSYEQYF; J gene: TRBJ2-7; CDR3 length: 14; D gene: NA; V gene: TRBV7-9; clone size: NA
CDR3 DNA: TGTGCCAGCAGTTACAGGACAGGGAGTGATCAGCCCCAGCATTTT; CDR3 protein: CASSYRTGSDQPQHF; J gene: TRBJ1-5; CDR3 length: 15; D gene: TRBD1; V gene: TRBV6-5; clone size: NA
CDR3 DNA: TGTGCCAGCAGCTTGGGTACAGGATTAGACTCCTACGAGCAGTACTTC; CDR3 protein: CASSLGTGLDSYEQYF; J gene: TRBJ2-7; CDR3 length: 16; D gene: NA; V gene: TRBV7-9; clone size: NA
CDR3 DNA: TGCGCCAGCAGCCAAACCAGGGCAATCGGTCAGCCCCAGCATTTT; CDR3 protein: CASSQTRAIGQPQHF; J gene: TRBJ1-5; CDR3 length: 15; D gene: NA; V gene: TRBV4-3; clone size: once
CDR3 DNA: TGTGCCAGCAGGTCTTATTTTCAGGGGGCGGGTGAGCAGTACTTC; CDR3 protein: CASRSYFQGAGEQYF; J gene: TRBJ2-7; CDR3 length: 15; D gene: TRBD1; V gene: TRBV28; clone size: NA
CDR3 DNA: TGTGCCAGCAGCACGATAATTGGACCATCAGTCTACGAGCAGTACTTC; CDR3 protein: CASSTIIGPSVYEQYF; J gene: TRBJ2-7; CDR3 length: 16; D gene: NA; V gene: TRBV7-9; clone size: NA
CDR3 DNA: TGTGCTAGCAGCTCCTGGGCAGGGGCCACCGGGGAGCTGTTTTTT; CDR3 protein: CASSSWAGATGELFF; J gene: TRBJ2-2; CDR3 length: 15; D gene: NA; V gene: TRBV7-7; clone size: NA
CDR3 DNA: TGTGCCAGCACCGAAAGACCAGTCCCCATGAACACTGAAGCTTTCTTT; CDR3 protein: CASTERPVPMNTEAFF; J gene: TRBJ1-1; CDR3 length: 16; D gene: NA; V gene: TRBV28; clone size: NA
CDR3 DNA: TGTGCCAGCAGCTTAGAGGGCATAGGGGTTGGCGATCAGCCCCAGCATTTT; CDR3 protein: CASSLEGIGVGDQPQHF; J gene: TRBJ1-5; CDR3 length: 17; D gene: NA; V gene: TRBV7-2; clone size: NA
CDR3 DNA: TGCGCCAGCAGCCCACTAGCGGGAGGGCCAAACACCGGGGAGCTGTTTTTT; CDR3 protein: CASSPLAGGPNTGELFF; J gene: TRBJ2-2; CDR3 length: 17; D gene: TRBD2; V gene: TRBV5-1; clone size: NA
CDR3 DNA: TGTGCCAGTAGTATCGGGGCGGCGAACACTGAAGCTTTCTTT; CDR3 protein: CASSIGAANTEAFF; J gene: TRBJ1-1; CDR3 length: 14; D gene: NA; V gene: TRBV19; clone size: NA
CDR3 DNA: TGTGCCAGCAGTCCCTCGGGACTAGCGGGAGAGACCCAGTACTTC; CDR3 protein: CASSPSGLAGETQYF; J gene: TRBJ2-5; CDR3 length: 15; D gene: TRBD2; V gene: TRBV27; clone size: NA
CDR3 DNA: TGTGCCAGCAGCTTGAGATTGGTCGGAACTAGCGGTCTTCAAGAGACCCAGTACTTC; CDR3 protein: CASSLRLVGTSGLQETQYF; J gene: TRBJ2-5; CDR3 length: 19; D gene: TRBD2; V gene: TRBV5-4; clone size: NA
CDR3 DNA: TGTGCCAGCTTCCCCGGCTACAACTATGGCTACACCTTC; CDR3 protein: CASFPGYNYGYTF; J gene: TRBJ1-2; CDR3 length: 13; D gene: NA; V gene: TRBV28; clone size: NA